In its sample, the clone carrying this T cell receptor (beta chain) was seen many times. Then a second PCR, running about 6 to 11 cycles, was carried out with a sample-barcoded 5' primer and a J-beta primer mix. TCRdb processed the 5' RACE reads anew with MiXCR; each CDR3 protein has one entry. This table holds 600,000 or so distinct CDR3 sequences, approximately 30% found once. The V and J ends lost 0 bases and 4 bases respectively, with 9 bases between them. Germline V gives CDR1 LGHNA, CDR2 YSLEER. The CDR3 contains 14 residues. The sample originates from a study of blood T cells in healthy people across ages.

The V and J genes are TRBV4-3 and TRBJ1-2; D is uncertain. Sequencing was performed on blood. This sequence originates from a woman older than 75 in good health. The CDR3 coding sequence is TGCGCCAGCAGCCAAGAAAGGGTCTTCTATGGCTACACCTTC. Translation gives CASSQERVFYGYTF.